This TCR beta chain was identified during a study of shared clonotypes between healthy human individuals. Study-wide findings and caveats: Naive subsets typically showed greater estimated richness than memory subsets.

After removal of 5 bases from V and 2 bases from J, the junction contained 7 bases not matched to a gene. The CDR3 is 15 residues long. The germline V gene encodes CDR1 SGHVS and CDR2 FQNEAQ. Each of the donors was a healthy adult who was HIV-negative and had not had a recent acute infection or vaccination. TCRdb's copy holds only in-frame clones and misses some; the assay was immunoSEQ multiplex PCR. This table holds roughly 640,000 clones, less than 85% found once. In this sample, this clone turned up once. Its antigen is not known. The sequence derives from a woman aged 30 to 39 in good health. The rearrangement joins TRBV7-8 to TRBJ2-3; 7 positions agree with TRBD1. Sequenced material: memory CD4+ T cells sorted from blood. Subset in this sample: CD45RA-negative fraction. CDR3 protein: CASSRQGRHTDTQYF. CDR3 coding DNA: TGTGCCAGCAGCAGACAGGGACGACACACAGATACGCAGTATTTT. Full variable domain (remainder filled in from reference TRBV7-8 and TRBJ2-3): GAGVSQSPRYKVAKRGQDVALRCDPISGHVSLFWYQQALGQGPEFLTYFQNEAQLDKSGLPSDRFFAERPEGSVSTLKIQRTQQEDSAVYLCASSRQGRHTDTQYFGPGTRLTVL.